The 18 T cell receptor beta chains in this list originate from one sample, sequenced in a study of PD-L1 blockade in urothelial cancer listed by TCRdb under 2017. Per the publication, the time point label means: pretreatment peripheral blood. The library was made by the immunoSEQ multiplex PCR assay. TCRdb's version of the immuneACCESS table is confined to in-frame rearrangements and falls short of the full clone set. An unresolved V gene accounts for under half of the shortfall where checked; the remainder is of unknown origin. The sample table contains over 75,000 clones; only one count was recorded for roughly 90% of them. The top ten constitute around 1% of the sample. The source material was PBMCs, sampled around atezolizumab (anti-PD-L1) treatment. The receptors derive from an elderly woman with urothelial cancer.

The chain uses TRBV10-3 and TRBJ1-1, with D tentatively TRBD1 (5 bases). CDR1 ENHRY and CDR2 SYGVKD come from the germline V gene. V dropped 1 base and J dropped 8 bases, with 11 bases sitting between them. This CDR3 spans 13 amino acids. CDR3 residues: CAISEYRGDEAFF. CDR3 nucleotide sequence: TGTGCCATCAGTGAGTACCGCGGGGACGAAGCTTTCTTT.

The chain carries TRBV30 and TRBJ1-5; 9 nucleotides line up with TRBD1. CDR1 is GTSNPN, CDR2 SVGIG, per germline (reference sequence). Trimming took 2 bases from V and 5 from J; bases not matched to a gene: 7. This CDR3 is built from 15 residues. The DNA for the CDR3 is TGTGCCTGGAGTCTAACAGGGGGCGTTTATCAGCCCCAGCATTTT. Its protein is CAWSLTGGVYQPQHF.

The rearrangement uses TRBV18 and TRBJ2-3; no reliable D call. Trimming left V 2 bases short and J 0 bases short, with 6 bases between. Germline V gene data show CDR1 as KGHSH and CDR2 as LQKENI. The CDR3 spans 14 residues. The chain's CDR3 is CASSPTYSTDTQYF. DNA of the CDR3: TGTGCCAGCTCACCAACCTATAGCACAGATACGCAGTATTTT.

The chain uses TRBV5-1 and TRBJ1-1; 9 bases match TRBD1. Trimming took 5 bases from V and 6 from J; bases not matched to a gene: 17. This CDR3 is 17 amino acids long. From germline, CDR1 is SGHRS and CDR2 YFSETQ. The CDR3 is CASRPPGQGRILPEAFF. For the CDR3, the DNA is TGCGCCAGCAGGCCTCCGGGACAGGGACGAATCCTTCCTGAAGCTTTCTTT.

About this clone itself: At one end, the junction sequence differs from germline, possibly due to a read error. The CDR3 protein is CASGTGNAVF. CDR3 nucleotide sequence: TGTGCCTCCGGGACAGGGAATGCCGTCTTT. This sequence joins TRBV19 and TRBJ1-1; TRBD1 matches at 9 bases. The CDR3 spans 10 residues. In germline, CDR1 is LNHDA, CDR2 SQIVND (reference sequence).

The chain uses TRBV28 and TRBJ2-7; 11 bases line up with TRBD2. Germline lookup yields CDR1 MDHEN and CDR2 SYDVKM. J gave up 6 bases and V 6 bases, and 10 bases lay outside the gene matches. The length of the CDR3 is 15 residues. CDR3: CASRGISGRAGEQYF. The CDR3 DNA reads as TGTGCCAGCAGAGGGATTAGCGGGAGGGCTGGCGAGCAGTACTTC.

The chain employs TRBV29-1 and TRBJ2-7; no clear D gene. V gave up 4 bases and J gave up 6 bases, with 10 bases separating them. CDR1 SQVTM and CDR2 ANQGSEA come from the germline V gene. The CDR3 extends over 11 amino acids. CDR3 amino acids: CSVASAGEQYF. DNA of the CDR3: TGCAGCGTTGCAAGCGCTGGCGAGCAGTACTTC.

This chain links TRBV4-2 with TRBJ2-7, with TRBD2 identical over 8 bases. V was clipped by 0 bases and J by 3 bases; unmatched bases: 10. CDR1 is LGHNA and CDR2 is YNFKEQ in the germline V gene. The CDR3 loop spans 17 amino acids. CDR3 protein: CASSQDYGTSGFYEQYF. In DNA form, the CDR3 reads TGTGCCAGCAGCCAAGATTATGGAACTAGCGGATTCTACGAGCAGTACTTC.

DNA of the CDR3: TGTGCCAGTAGTATAAGGACAGGGGTAGTTCGTGACGGCTACACCTTC. Translated: CASSIRTGVVRDGYTF. The chain is built from TRBV19 and TRBJ1-2, with 9 bases lining up with TRBD1. The CDR3 loop spans 16 amino acids. The junction had 12 bases not matched to a gene; V was cut back by 2 bases and J by 8 bases. The germline gives CDR1 LNHDA, CDR2 SQIVND (reference sequence). The complete variable domain, with remaining parts taken from reference TRBV19 and TRBJ1-2, reads DGGITQSPKYLFRKEGQNVTLSCEQNLNHDAMYWYRQDPGQGLRLIYYSQIVNDFQKGDIAEGYSVSREKKESFPLTVTSAQKNPTAFYLCASSIRTGVVRDGYTFGSGTRLTVV.

The chain recombines TRBV28 with TRBJ1-2; 9 nucleotides align to TRBD1. The CDR3 loop spans 15 amino acids. Germline trimming cut 5 bases from V and 7 bases from J; bases unmatched to any gene: 11. Germline V gives CDR1 MDHEN, CDR2 SYDVKM. CDR3 coding DNA: TGTGCCAGCAGTACAAGGAGGACAGGGGTTCGTGGCTACACCTTC. Its protein is CASSTRRTGVRGYTF.

The chain couples TRBV30 to TRBJ2-2; 7 nucleotides match TRBD1. Germline V CDR1 and CDR2: GTSNPN, SVGIG (reference sequence). The CDR3 loop spans 14 amino acids. Trimming cost V 4 bases and J 2 bases; bases outside gene matches: 4. The CDR3 loop is CAWTGTANTGELFF. As DNA, the CDR3 is TGTGCCTGGACCGGGACAGCTAACACCGGGGAGCTGTTTTTT. The variable domain in full, completed from reference TRBV30 and TRBJ2-2, reads SQTIHQWPATLVQPVGSPLSLECTVEGTSNPNLYWYRQAAGRGLQLLFYSVGIGQISSEVPQNLSASRPQDRQFILSSKKLLLSDSGFYLCAWTGTANTGELFFGEGSRLTVL.

This clone has only one observation. The chain couples TRBV28 to TRBJ1-2; 7 nucleotides agree with TRBD1. CDR1 and CDR2 (germline): MDHEN, SYDVKM. The CDR3 loop spans 15 amino acids. V shed 1 base, J shed 7 bases, and the junction held 9 bases outside the gene matches. The CDR3 DNA reads TGTGCCAGCAGTTTATCCCCAGGGGGACGTAGTGGCTACACCTTC. Translation gives CASSLSPGGRSGYTF.

The V call is TRBV5-1, the J call TRBJ1-1, with TRBD1 as a possible D gene (5 bases). CDR3 length: 15 residues. CDR1 is SGHRS and CDR2 is YFSETQ in the germline V gene. V was trimmed by 3 bases and J by 5 bases, leaving 17 bases between them. DNA of the CDR3: TGCGCCAGCAGCTCGGATGCGGGGCCGGAGACTGAAGCTTTCTTT. Its translation: CASSSDAGPETEAFF.

This clone was picked up a small number of times. The chain joins TRBV2 to TRBJ1-5, with D possibly matching TRBD1 (5 bases). V shed 3 bases and J shed 0 bases, with 9 bases lying between them. Germline CDR1 is SNHLY and CDR2 is FYNNEI. CDR3 size: 15 residues. CDR3 in amino acids: CASSDGGNSNQPQHF. The CDR3 coding sequence is TGTGCCAGCAGTGACGGGGGGAATAGCAATCAGCCCCAGCATTTT.

This clone was seen just once. This rearrangement joins TRBV30 to TRBJ2-5; D is ambiguous. The CDR3 has 13 residues. Germline CDR1 GTSNPN, CDR2 SVGIG (reference sequence). V was pared by 4 bases and J by 5 bases, with 14 bases between. In DNA form, the CDR3 reads TGTGCCTGGACGGTGACCGGGTGGGAGACCCAGTACTTC. This codes for CAWTVTGWETQYF.

V is TRBV19 and J is TRBJ1-5; D remains unclear. The CDR3 totals 15 residues. CDR1 LNHDA and CDR2 SQIVND come from the germline V gene (reference sequence). V dropped 6 bases and J dropped 0 bases, with 12 bases sitting between them. CDR3 in amino acids: CASRGDEFSNQPQHF. The CDR3 nucleotides read TGTGCCAGTAGGGGAGACGAATTTAGCAATCAGCCCCAGCATTTT.

The count of this clone is one. V gene TRBV5-4 combines with J gene TRBJ2-1; 10 nucleotides line up with TRBD2. J lost 8 bases, V lost 6 bases, and 8 bases had no gene match. CDR1 and CDR2 from the germline V gene are SGHNT and YYREEE (reference sequence). This CDR3 has 14 residues. CDR3 amino acids: CASTLGTSVDEQFF. As DNA, the CDR3 is TGTGCCAGCACCTTAGGGACTAGCGTCGATGAGCAGTTCTTC.

J is TRBJ2-2 and V is TRBV14; 8 positions match TRBD1. The CDR3 sequence is 15 residues long. CDR1 and CDR2 (germline): SGHDN, FVKESK. The ends lost 4 bases at V and 5 bases at J; junction bases unmatched: 6. Here the CDR3 DNA reads TGTGCCAGCAGCCCGGACAGGGTTTTAACCGGGGAGCTGTTTTTT. It is translated as CASSPDRVLTGELFF.